This T cell receptor beta chain is drawn from a study of metastatic and nonmetastatic thyroid tumors (dated by TCRdb to 2020 to 2021). With respect to the entire study: Repertoires from peripheral blood and from tumor or nodule tissue samples of malignant and benign thyroid patients were compared.

To prepare the library, PCR was applied. Sequencing was performed on an Illumina HiSeq 4000. High-throughput sequencing was used to profile the TCR beta-chain CDR3 region of every patient. As for how the authors treated the data: CDR3 differences across clinicopathological groups were used to build a classifier for discriminating distant-metastatic papillary thyroid cancer patients. The Shannon index was used to measure repertoire diversity, and the Morisita-Horn index was used to measure how similar tumor and blood repertoires were. TCRdb reprocessing: public reads trimmed at Q25 with fastp, clones called with MiXCR, in-frame beta chains kept. TCRdb's processing, not the authors' own work, is the source of the V and J calls. The sample has some 83,000 clones on record, under 15% of them singletons. Of the sample, more than 7% falls within the top ten clones. Looking up the germline V gene yields CDR1 LGHNA and CDR2 YNFKEQ. Counted from cysteine to phenylalanine, this CDR3 has 15 amino acids. Only the CDR3 DNA stays, 45 bases, in frame from base 1.

No treatment had been received by any patient before thyroid surgery. Using T-cell receptor beta sequencing, the study looked back at clinical samples from patients collected from about 2011 to 2018. The investigation overall reported the following: In both blood and tumor samples, TCR beta diversity was reported to be significantly higher in malignant tumors than in benign nodules.

Points on this clone: Its antigen specificity is not known. This may be a read error, as it is one base from a much larger clone.

Recombination linked TRBV4-2 to TRBJ2-6, with 9 bases in between that match TRBD1. The source material was tumor tissue. The source of this sequence is a female donor with papillary thyroid cancer or a benign thyroid nodule (not recorded which). Some clones in this sample may be carry-over from other donors' samples. The encoded CDR3 is CASTTGGSVANVLTF. The nucleotide sequence reads TGTGCCAGCACCACAGGGGGCTCTGTGGCCAACGTCCTGACTTTC.